The clone carrying this TCR beta chain has more than one count but fewer than ten. What it binds is not known. Per-sample yields of isolated PBMCs were at least 6 million. Primed by a sample-barcoded 5' primer and a J-beta primer mix, a second PCR proceeded for roughly 6 to 12 cycles. TCRdb re-called the 5' RACE reads with MiXCR, one entry per CDR3 protein. The sample consists of over a million distinct CDR3 sequences, 42% of them appearing once. This specimen belongs to a study of blood T cells in healthy people across ages. Study-level information: Per two T cells, about one barcoded beta molecule was captured through template switching.

Study findings and constraints: It was held that diversity estimates obtained from one million T cells represented underestimates.

The CDR3 sequence is 16 residues long. Germline V gene sequence: CDR1 MNHEY, CDR2 SVGAGI. The ends were cut back, 2 bases at V and 4 bases at J, with 12 bases in the middle. The TCR originated in a young woman in good health. The chain has TRBV6-5 and TRBJ1-6; unclear D gene. Input material: blood. This chain's CDR3 is CASSYVPDGYNSPLHF. The DNA for the CDR3 is TGTGCCAGCAGTTACGTCCCTGACGGTTATAATTCACCCCTCCACTTT.